The clone carrying this TCR beta chain was recorded at least ten times. The sample comes from a study of T cells in Graves' hyperthyroidism and ophthalmopathy. Recently diagnosed hyperthyroidism of less than 2 months' duration affected patients aged 18 to 65. The investigators amplified TCR beta CDR3 regions from RNA transcripts. The HTBI primer set was used in a first-round RT-PCR of the TCR CDR3. In TCRdb, the multiplex PCR reads were re-called with MiXCR into one record per CDR3 protein. Here the sample spans some 720,000 distinct CDR3 sequences, around 15% being singletons. CDR3 length: 15 residues. V was clipped by 2 bases and J by 5 bases, with 14 bases between them. The germline V gene encodes CDR1 LGHNT and CDR2 FRNRAP.

The material sequenced was blood. This clonotype was sampled from a man aged 18 to 30 with Graves' hyperthyroidism. The chain employs TRBV12-5 and TRBJ2-3, with D perhaps given as TRBD1 or TRBD2 (6 bases each). Written as DNA, the CDR3 is TGTGCTAGTGGTTTGTCGCGGAGGGGGGAAGATACGCAGTATTTT. Translation: CASGLSRRGEDTQYF.